This T cell receptor beta chain was found in a study of blood T cell repertoires in COVID-19. Study background: Samples of COVID-19 (acute and convalescent) were obtained from the United States, Italy and Spain. Sources were T cells, B-cell-depleted T cells, or PBMCs; the material itself was cDNA or gDNA.

The repertoire was sequenced with immunoSEQ multiplex PCR; TCRdb's copy has only in-frame clones and lacks some. This sample has about 200,000 clones, with just under 90% found just once. CDR1 and CDR2 from the germline V gene are MNHEY and SVGAGI. The V and J ends lost 7 bases and 4 bases respectively, with 14 bases between them. The CDR3 totals 13 residues. The clonotype comes from a man aged 55 to 70 who had recovered from COVID-19. Sequencing input: peripheral blood. The chain couples TRBV6-5 to TRBJ2-7, with a weak D call TRBD1 (6 bases). This chain's CDR3 is CASTTPQGYEQYF. CDR3 in DNA: TGTGCCAGCACTACTCCCCAGGGGTACGAGCAGTACTTC.